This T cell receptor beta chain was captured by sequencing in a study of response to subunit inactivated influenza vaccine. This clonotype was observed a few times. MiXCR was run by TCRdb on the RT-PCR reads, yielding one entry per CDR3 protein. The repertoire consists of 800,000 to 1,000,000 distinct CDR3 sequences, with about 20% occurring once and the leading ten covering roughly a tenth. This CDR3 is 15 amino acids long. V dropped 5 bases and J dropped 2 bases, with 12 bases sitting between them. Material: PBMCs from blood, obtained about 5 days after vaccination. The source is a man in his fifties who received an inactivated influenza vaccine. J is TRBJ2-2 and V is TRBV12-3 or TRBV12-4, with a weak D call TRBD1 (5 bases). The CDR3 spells CASSQNTGNTGELFF. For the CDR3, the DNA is TGTGCCAGCAGTCAAAATACAGGCAACACCGGGGAGCTGTTTTTT.